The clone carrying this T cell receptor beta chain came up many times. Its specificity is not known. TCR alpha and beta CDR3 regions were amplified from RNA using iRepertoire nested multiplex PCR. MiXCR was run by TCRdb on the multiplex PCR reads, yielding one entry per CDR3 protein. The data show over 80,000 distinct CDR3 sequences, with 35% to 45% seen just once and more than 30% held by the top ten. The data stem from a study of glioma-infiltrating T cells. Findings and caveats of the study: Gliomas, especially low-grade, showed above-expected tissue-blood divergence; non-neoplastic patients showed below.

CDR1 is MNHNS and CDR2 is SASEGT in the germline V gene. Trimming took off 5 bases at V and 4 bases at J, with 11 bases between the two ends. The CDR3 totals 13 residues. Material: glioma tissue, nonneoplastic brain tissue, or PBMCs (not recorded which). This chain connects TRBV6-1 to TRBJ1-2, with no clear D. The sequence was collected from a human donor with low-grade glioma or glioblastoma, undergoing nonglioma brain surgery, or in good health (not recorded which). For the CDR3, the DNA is TGTGCCAGCAGTCATTCGGACCTCTATGGCTACACCTTC. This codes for CASSHSDLYGYTF.